One sample yielded the 31 T cell receptor beta chains listed below, sequenced in a study of blood T cell repertoires in COVID-19. This table comes from immunoSEQ multiplex PCR, and its TCRdb copy is limited to in-frame clones, with some not included. The sample lists roughly 280,000 clones, roughly 90% seen once, with approximately 2.7% in the top ten. Source material: PBMCs or T cells enriched from blood (not recorded which). Source of these receptors: a man aged 35-49 years who had been exposed to COVID-19.

The chain carries TRBV15 and TRBJ1-4; no clear D gene. Germline V gene data show CDR1 as LNHNV and CDR2 as YYDKDF (reference sequence). This CDR3 region has 13 residues. V lost 0 bases and J lost 10, with 9 bases in between. This CDR3 reads CATSRDEEGKLFF. The CDR3, as DNA: TGTGCCACCAGCAGAGATGAGGAAGGAAAACTGTTTTTT.

The table lists this clone with a count of one. V usage is TRBV7-8 and J usage is TRBJ2-5; 15 nucleotides agree with TRBD2. V gave up 5 bases and J gave up 4 bases; unmatched junction bases: 11. The CDR3 runs 18 residues. Germline values: CDR1 SGHVS, CDR2 FQNEAQ. CDR3 DNA sequence: TGTGCCAGCAGCCTCTGGACTAGCGGGAGGGCCGGTACAGAGACCCAGTACTTC. As protein: CASSLWTSGRAGTETQYF.

The rearrangement links TRBV19 to TRBJ1-6, with D uncertain. Trimming pared 1 base from V and 7 bases from J, leaving 11 bases between. CDR3 size: 15 residues. The germline CDR1 and CDR2 sequences are LNHDA and SQIVND (reference sequence). This CDR3 reads CASSIGSRRNSPLHF. The CDR3 DNA follows: TGTGCCAGTAGTATAGGTTCGAGGCGGAATTCACCCCTCCACTTT.

This rearrangement joins TRBV6-5 to TRBJ1-1, with D tentatively TRBD1 (5 bases). Trimming pared 7 bases from V and 7 bases from J, leaving 16 bases between. CDR1 and CDR2 (germline): MNHEY, SVGAGI. The CDR3 is 13 amino acids. The DNA of the CDR3 is TGTGCCAGCACCGGGGAGGGGAGGGATGAAGCTTTCTTT. Protein product: CASTGEGRDEAFF.

V gene TRBV19 combines with J gene TRBJ2-2; D remains unclear. Trimming cost V 5 bases and J 0 bases, with 10 bases left between them. The length of the CDR3 is 15 residues. Per germline, CDR1 LNHDA and CDR2 SQIVND (reference sequence). The CDR3 region has the DNA TGTGCCAGTAGTTGGGCCCGATCGAACACCGGGGAGCTGTTTTTT. Protein: CASSWARSNTGELFF.

The rearrangement links TRBV10-3 to TRBJ2-7; D possibly corresponds to TRBD1 (6 bases). The CDR3 has 17 residues. The germline V gene encodes CDR1 ENHRY and CDR2 SYGVKD. V shed 2 bases and J shed 1 base, with 18 bases lying between them. CDR3 sequence: CAISERLGTGPSYEQYF. The CDR3 DNA follows: TGTGCCATCAGTGAGAGGTTAGGTACAGGGCCTTCCTACGAGCAGTACTTC.

The chain is built from TRBV3-1 (or the pseudogene TRBV3-2) and TRBJ1-4; possibly TRBD1 for D (6 bases). This CDR3 region has 19 residues. CDR1 is LGHDT, CDR2 YNNKEL, per germline (reference sequence). V lost 4 bases and J lost 6, with 27 bases in between. This CDR3 is CASSRKDSLRVNFDEKLFF. The CDR3 DNA follows: TGTGCCAGCAGCCGAAAGGACAGTTTGCGTGTTAATTTTGATGAAAAACTGTTTTTT.

The rearrangement joins TRBV6-2 or TRBV6-3 to TRBJ1-2; D not certain. Between the trimmed V and J ends, which lost 4 bases and 8 bases, there was a span of 11 bases. Germline V CDR1 and CDR2: MNHEY, SVGEGT. This CDR3 region has 12 residues. Here the CDR3 reads CASSSPTAGYTF. Written as DNA, the CDR3 is TGTGCCAGCAGTTCGCCGACTGCGGGCTACACCTTC.

This clone was counted a single time. The rearrangement uses TRBV29-1 and TRBJ2-1; 9 bases are a match to TRBD2. Germline assignment: CDR1 SQVTM and CDR2 ANQGSEA. The CDR3 is 18 amino acids. The ends lost 2 bases at V and 4 bases at J; junction bases unmatched: 15. CDR3 protein: CSVESGSGGRDKYNEQFF. DNA of the CDR3: TGCAGCGTTGAATCAGGGTCTGGCGGGAGGGACAAATACAATGAGCAGTTCTTC.

This chain connects TRBV1 to TRBJ1-2. TRBV1 is tagged as a pseudogene. This CDR3 has 14 residues. The CDR3 sequence is CTSSQDWRSYGYTF. CDR3 nucleotide sequence: TGCACCAGCAGCCAAGATTGGAGGTCTTATGGCTACACCTTC.

The chain uses TRBV5-5 and TRBJ1-6; no clear D gene. The CDR3 consists of 16 residues. V lost 3 bases to trimming and J lost 7 bases, with 17 bases between them. CDR1 is SGHKS and CDR2 is YYEKEE in the germline V gene (reference sequence). CDR3 residues: CASSSSRTERNSPLHF. Written as DNA, the CDR3 is TGTGCCAGCAGCTCCTCACGGACTGAGAGAAATTCACCCCTCCACTTT.

This clone was observed a single time. The chain links TRBV2 to TRBJ2-1; D call uncertain. CDR3 length equals 11 residues. The ends were cut back, 5 bases at V and 5 bases at J, with 4 bases in the middle. In germline, CDR1 is SNHLY, CDR2 FYNNEI. The CDR3 here is CASSLHNEQFF. CDR3 bases: TGTGCCAGCAGTCTCCACAATGAGCAGTTCTTC. The full variable domain, completed using reference TRBV2 and TRBJ2-1, is EPEVTQTPSHQVTQMGQEVILRCVPISNHLYFYWYRQILGQKVEFLVSFYNNEISEKSEIFDDQFSVERPDGSNFTLKIRSTKLEDSAMYFCASSLHNEQFFGPGTRLTVL.

This rearrangement joins TRBV3-1 (or the pseudogene TRBV3-2) to TRBJ2-6; no firm D call. Germline loops: CDR1 LGHDT, CDR2 YNNKEL (reference sequence). CDR3 length: 15 amino acids. V lost 1 base to trimming and J lost 5 bases, with 9 bases between them. CDR3 amino acids: CASSQGSDRANVLTF. CDR3 coding DNA: TGTGCCAGCAGCCAAGGATCCGACAGGGCCAACGTCCTGACTTTC.

This clone was detected once. V usage is TRBV5-1 and J usage is TRBJ2-1, with D tentatively TRBD2 (5 bases). Germline V gives CDR1 SGHRS, CDR2 YFSETQ. Between the trimmed V and J ends, which lost 2 bases and 1 base, there was a span of 10 bases. This CDR3 has 15 residues. The CDR3 here is CASSLSGASYNEQFF. CDR3 DNA: TGCGCCAGCAGCTTAAGCGGAGCTTCCTACAATGAGCAGTTCTTC.

The V and J genes are TRBV30 and TRBJ1-5, with no clear D. CDR1 GTSNPN and CDR2 SVGIG come from the germline V gene (reference sequence). The CDR3 runs 11 residues. With 5 bases removed from V and 5 bases from J, the gap between germline ends came to 7 bases. As DNA, the CDR3 is TGTGCCTGGGGACCAGATCAGCCCCAGCATTTT. It encodes CAWGPDQPQHF.

Notes on this clone: One end of the junction varies from germline; a read error may be responsible. This rearrangement joins TRBV5-6 to TRBJ1-1, with TRBD1 matching 10 bases. This CDR3 has 17 residues. Germline CDR1 reads SGHDT; CDR2 reads YYEEEE. This CDR3 reads CASSFLRQGAFIRVLEF. The CDR3, as DNA: TGTGCCAGCAGCTTCCTTAGACAGGGGGCTTTTATTCGTGTCTTGGAATTT.

The chain uses TRBV11-2 and TRBJ1-2, with 8 bases matching TRBD1. The V segment lost 5 bases and the J segment 4 bases; nucleotides outside the gene matches: 6. The CDR3 is 14 amino acids. Germline CDR1 and CDR2: SGHAT and FQNNGV. CDR3: CASSPLQGGYGYTF. The CDR3 region has the DNA TGTGCCAGCAGCCCGTTACAGGGGGGCTATGGCTACACCTTC.

The genes are TRBV20-1 and TRBJ2-3; 8 nucleotides match TRBD2. CDR1 is DFQATT and CDR2 is SNEGSKA in the germline V gene (reference sequence). V was pared by 3 bases and J by 1 base, with 6 bases of the junction left unmatched. This CDR3 has 15 amino acids. The CDR3 loop reads CSASSREGRTDTQYF. CDR3 DNA: TGCAGTGCTAGTTCCCGGGAGGGCCGCACAGATACGCAGTATTTT.

CDR3 nucleotides: TGTGCCAGCCTAGACCCTAACAGGGGGGTCGGCACTGAAGCTTTCTTT. This codes for CASLDPNRGVGTEAFF. V gene TRBV7-3 combines with J gene TRBJ1-1; 8 bases agree with TRBD1. The ends lost 8 bases at V and 4 bases at J; junction bases unmatched: 15. CDR1 and CDR2 (germline): SGHTA, FQGTGA. The CDR3 is made up of 16 amino acids.

A single count supports this clone. This sequence joins TRBV6-5 and TRBJ1-4; weak D call: TRBD1 (6 bases). The CDR3 sequence is 14 residues long. V gave up 6 bases and J gave up 7 bases, with 15 bases separating them. CDR1 and CDR2 (germline): MNHEY, SVGAGI. The DNA of the CDR3 is TGTGCCAGCAGGTTGTCTATAGGGGGTGAAAAACTGTTTTTT. Amino acid sequence: CASRLSIGGEKLFF.

The chain recombines TRBV18 with TRBJ1-1; possibly TRBD1 for D (6 bases). The CDR3 is 15 residues long. V lost 2 bases and J 5 bases, leaving 15 bases between the germline ends. CDR1 is KGHSH and CDR2 is LQKENI in the germline V gene. CDR3 in amino acids: CASSPGGDRSTEAFF. CDR3 in DNA: TGTGCCAGCTCACCAGGGGGTGACAGGTCTACTGAAGCTTTCTTT.

J is TRBJ2-2 and V is TRBV11-1; the match to TRBD1 covers 7 bases. The trim removed 5 bases at V and 2 bases at J, leaving 8 bases unmatched. Germline V CDR1 and CDR2: SGHAT, FQDESV (reference sequence). This CDR3 is built from 16 residues. For the CDR3, the DNA is TGTGCCAGCAGCAAGAGGACAGGACCAAACACCGGGGAGCTGTTTTTT. It is translated as CASSKRTGPNTGELFF. Full variable domain (outside the CDR3, taken from reference TRBV11-1 and TRBJ2-2): EAEVAQSPRYKITEKSQAVAFWCDPISGHATLYWYRQILGQGPELLVQFQDESVVDDSQLPKDRFSAERLKGVDSTLKIQPAELGDSAMYLCASSKRTGPNTGELFFGEGSRLTVL.

The chain carries TRBV5-6 and TRBJ1-3; TRBD1 might be the D (6 bases). This CDR3 is 15 amino acids long. V dropped 2 bases and J dropped 7 bases, with 16 bases sitting between them. The V gene's germline CDR1 is SGHDT and CDR2 YYEEEE. The CDR3 region is CASSFSPGERNTIYF. CDR3 nucleotide sequence: TGTGCCAGCAGCTTTTCTCCAGGGGAAAGGAACACCATATATTTT.

This sequence joins TRBV4-1 and TRBJ1-1, with 9 bases matching TRBD1. The CDR3 runs 15 residues. The V segment lost 0 bases and the J segment 10 bases; nucleotides outside the gene matches: 9. Germline V CDR1 and CDR2: MGHRA, YSYEKL. DNA for the CDR3: TGCGCCAGCAGCCAAGATAGTAGGACAGGGGAAGGAGCTTTCTTT. It yields the protein CASSQDSRTGEGAFF.

The chain joins TRBV9 to TRBJ2-5; D might be TRBD2 (5 bases). The CDR3 extends over 18 amino acids. Per germline, CDR1 SGDLS and CDR2 YYNGEE. Trimming removed 4 bases from V and 3 bases from J, with 25 bases in between. CDR3 loop: CASSKTSGGHGIKETQYF. The CDR3 DNA follows: TGTGCCAGCAGCAAAACCAGTGGAGGTCACGGGATTAAAGAGACCCAGTACTTC.

The gene calls are TRBV21-1 and TRBJ1-2; the table's D call of TRBD1 was not tested on the DNA. TRBV21-1 is shown as a pseudogene. The CDR3 has 14 residues. The CDR3 coding sequence is TGTGCCAGCAGCAATGAGTCAGGGAACTATGGCTACACCTTC. Translation gives CASSNESGNYGYTF.

This chain links TRBV7-6 with TRBJ2-7, with D unclear. CDR3 length: 16 residues. Germline values: CDR1 SGHVS, CDR2 FNYEAQ. V dropped 1 base and J dropped 2 bases, with 15 bases sitting between them. The CDR3 DNA reads TGTGCCAGCAGCTTAGGTTCCGATGGGCATCCCTACGAGCAGTACTTC. Its protein is CASSLGSDGHPYEQYF.

This chain uses TRBV19 with TRBJ2-1, with D possibly being TRBD2 (7 bases). The V gene lost 4 bases and the J gene lost 8 bases, with 18 bases spanning the gap. The CDR3 loop spans 15 amino acids. The germline gives CDR1 LNHDA, CDR2 SQIVND (reference sequence). In nucleotides, the CDR3 is TGTGCCAGTAGTACTGGGGGAGGGGGTGAGCATGAGCAGTTCTTC. Amino acid sequence: CASSTGGGGEHEQFF.

The chain uses TRBV18 and TRBJ1-2; D might be TRBD1 (5 bases). Trimming removed 2 bases from V and 0 bases from J, with 10 bases in between. The CDR3 is made up of 15 amino acids. The germline CDR1 and CDR2 sequences are KGHSH and LQKENI. The CDR3, as DNA: TGTGCCAGCTCACCAGGGGCCTCTTCTAACTATGGCTACACCTTC. It encodes CASSPGASSNYGYTF.

This clone was seen a handful of times. Within the sample, other DNA sequences also encode this same CDR3. CDR3 DNA: TGTGCCAGCAGCTTAGACGGGAGGGGAACCGGGGAGCTGTTTTTT. It yields the protein CASSLDGRGTGELFF. This chain joins TRBV7-9 and TRBJ2-2; 8 bases are shared with TRBD2. Per germline, CDR1 SEHNR and CDR2 FQNEAQ (reference sequence). With V trimmed by 1 base and J by 5 bases, 3 bases remained unmatched. The CDR3 has 15 residues.

The chain combines TRBV19 with TRBJ2-7; D is unresolved. Germline V CDR1 and CDR2: LNHDA, SQIVND (reference sequence). V gave up 0 bases and J gave up 0 bases, with 12 bases separating them. This CDR3 comprises 16 residues. The CDR3 DNA is TGTGCCAGTAGTATAGATCCTCGACCTAGCTCCTACGAGCAGTACTTC. This encodes CASSIDPRPSSYEQYF.